This record looks at one T cell receptor (beta chain) sequence and its context. The clone's antigen remains unknown. It has no much larger one-base neighbor in the sample; base qualities were not kept. RNA was extracted with the RNeasy kit and roughly 0.5 to 1 ug was reverse transcribed using random hexamers. The immunoSEQ multiplex PCR assay, covering 54 Vbeta and 13 Jbeta segments, was used to amplify TCR beta CDR3 regions. To correct PCR amplification bias, a synthetic template baseline was used for both primer optimization and computational correction. Turning to the authors' computational methods: Reads were annotated to V, D and J genes according to IMGT and were analyzed with immunoSEQ Analyzer, with only productive sequences retained. Clonality was calculated as one minus the Shannon entropy normalized by log2 of the number of productive unique sequences. For each patient and control, public and private clones were evaluated within the 100 most prevalent clones. A clone was defined as Susac-specific if it was absent from the healthy and MS cohorts, from 950 to 1,300 published viral clones and from other ImmuneACCESS disease sequences. TCRdb trimmed public reads at Q25 via fastp, called clones via MiXCR and kept in-frame beta chains. Entries that share a CDR3 protein sequence are merged under the most common genes and DNA. The V and J calls and clone size are TCRdb's, not the authors'. A total of approximately 190,000 distinct CDR3 sequences appear in this sample, more than 90% of them only once. The ten most abundant clones make up 0.09% to 0.1% of the sample.

The CDR3 numbers 14 residues from cysteine through phenylalanine. Just CDR3 DNA is preserved here, 42 bases in frame from base 1. CDR1 SGHTA and CDR2 FQGTGA are derived from the germline V gene. Trimming takes 4 bases from V and 5 bases from J, and the germline ends sit 14 bases apart. The data are from a study of CD8 T cells in Susac syndrome (dated by TCRdb to between 2018 and 2021). The study in broad terms: Of the Susac syndrome patients who were sequenced, eight or nine were in clinical remission while 5 or 6 had clinically active disease. At the time of blood withdrawal, Susac syndrome patients were either therapy-naive, taking corticosteroids (with some also receiving IVIg), or on IVIg alone. Repertoire sequencing was used to test whether CD8+ T cell activation and differentiation in Susac syndrome was antigen driven. What the research found in general, with its limitations: The CD4+ T cell repertoire of patients with Susac syndrome showed no detectable clonal expansion. The number of individuals in the TCR sequencing and HLA analysis was acknowledged as relatively small.

Peripheral blood CD8+ and CD4+ T cells from healthy donors, Susac syndrome patients and multiple sclerosis patients were profiled using high-throughput TCR beta sequencing. Susac syndrome patients met recently defined diagnostic criteria for definite or probable disease. Bulk CD8+ and CD4+ T cells were purified magnetically by negative isolation, whereas CD8+ TEMRA cells were enriched by FACS. Blood was collected in EDTA tubes and processed within 24 hours, with PBMCs isolated through density gradient centrifugation. PBMCs intended for TCR sequencing were cryopreserved in liquid nitrogen and were subsequently thawed in a 37 degrees C water bath. A purity of at least 90% was achieved for sorted or isolated CD4+, CD8+ and CD8+ TEMRA cells.

The sample was CD4+ T cells from PBMCs. This TCR came from a human donor with Susac syndrome. The sequence is built from TRBV7-3 and TRBJ2-5, with a tentative D gene TRBD1 over 5 matching bases. The DNA sequence is as follows: TGTGCCAGCAGCTCGGCAGGGATCGGGGAGACCCAGTACTTC. Its coded protein is CASSSAGIGETQYF.